Below are 25 T cell receptor beta chains sequenced from a single sample in a study of identifying expanded T cells in peripheral blood. Generated by immunoSEQ multiplex PCR, the TCRdb table keeps only in-frame clones and is missing some. The sample comprises 100,000 to 150,000 clones, more than 80% of which are singletons, and 2.5% to 4% rests with the top ten. Input material: blood. These receptor sequences come from a person aged 18 to 75 in good health.

This chain connects TRBV7-3 to TRBJ2-2; D remains ambiguous. This CDR3 is built from 13 residues. From germline, CDR1 is SGHTA and CDR2 FQGTGA. The V end was cut by 5 bases, the J end by 6 bases, with 10 bases between. CDR3 protein: CASSGLNPGELFF. Here the CDR3 DNA reads TGTGCCAGCAGCGGTCTAAATCCCGGGGAGCTGTTTTTT.

The chain links TRBV5-6 to TRBJ2-7; D remains ambiguous. Germline CDR1 reads SGHDT; CDR2 reads YYEEEE. Trimming left V 4 bases short and J 0 bases short, with 11 bases between. This CDR3 spans 14 amino acids. The CDR3 sequence is CASSRRWSSYEQYF. As DNA, the CDR3 is TGTGCCAGCAGCCGACGGTGGTCCTCCTACGAGCAGTACTTC.

The gene calls are TRBV19 and TRBJ1-2; possible D gene TRBD1, 5 bases. The V gene's germline CDR1 is LNHDA and CDR2 SQIVND (reference sequence). The CDR3 covers 14 residues. Trimming removed 1 base from V and 4 bases from J, with 10 bases in between. The CDR3 region has the DNA TGTGCCAGTAGTATAGTCACGGGGCCCTATGGCTACACCTTC. This sequence encodes CASSIVTGPYGYTF.

J is TRBJ1-1 and V is TRBV6-6, with no clear D. The germline gives CDR1 MNHNY, CDR2 SVGAGI (reference sequence). The CDR3 length is 13 residues. The V gene lost 6 bases and the J gene lost 1 base, with 9 bases spanning the gap. Written as DNA, the CDR3 is TGTGCCAGCAGATCGACCCAGAACACTGAAGCTTTCTTT. It yields the protein CASRSTQNTEAFF.

The chain joins TRBV4-1 to TRBJ1-1; D perhaps matches TRBD1 (6 bases). V gave up 0 bases and J gave up 2 bases, with 10 bases separating them. The CDR3 has 15 amino acids. CDR1 and CDR2 (germline): MGHRA, YSYEKL. The DNA for the CDR3 is TGCGCCAGCAGCCAAGAGTACGGGGGCAACACTGAAGCTTTCTTT. Translated, it gives CASSQEYGGNTEAFF.

The rearrangement links TRBV4-1 to TRBJ2-1, with D uncertain. The V gene's germline CDR1 is MGHRA and CDR2 YSYEKL. The CDR3 contains 15 residues. The V and J ends lost 4 bases and 7 bases respectively, with 17 bases between them. CDR3 sequence (DNA): TGCGCCAGCAGCCCCGTAGCCCGCAGGCCGAATGAGCAGTTCTTC. It is translated as CASSPVARRPNEQFF.

This rearrangement joins TRBV9 to TRBJ1-3; D gene ambiguous. Trimming took off 1 base at V and 0 bases at J, with 11 bases between the two ends. Per germline, CDR1 SGDLS and CDR2 YYNGEE. CDR3 length: 16 amino acids. CDR3 region: CASSVKPGNSGNTIYF. CDR3 in DNA: TGTGCCAGCAGCGTAAAACCGGGGAACTCTGGAAACACCATATATTTT.

The genes are TRBV27 and TRBJ2-2; no definite D call. With 5 bases removed from V and 2 bases from J, the gap between germline ends came to 12 bases. The CDR3 totals 15 residues. Germline CDR1 and CDR2: MNHEY and SMNVEV (reference sequence). The CDR3 bases are TGTGCCAGCAGTCCCCGAGAAGGCAACACCGGGGAGCTGTTTTTT. Residues: CASSPREGNTGELFF.

This clone showed up just once. This chain links TRBV6-6 with TRBJ2-3; D not certain. Germline V gives CDR1 MNHNY, CDR2 SVGAGI (reference sequence). Trimming took off 5 bases at V and 4 bases at J, with 4 bases between the two ends. This CDR3 is 11 amino acids long. CDR3: CASSRPDTQYF. The CDR3 DNA follows: TGTGCCAGCAGTCGACCAGATACGCAGTATTTT.

The V gene is TRBV6-1, the J gene TRBJ1-6; D gene uncertain. Germline CDR1 MNHNS, CDR2 SASEGT. The CDR3 is made up of 15 amino acids. Trimming removed 7 bases from V and 0 bases from J, with 10 bases in between. CDR3 bases: TGTGCCAGCAAGGGTTTAAGCTCCTATAATTCACCCCTCCACTTT. Translating it yields CASKGLSSYNSPLHF.

This clone was seen a few times. The same CDR3 can be traced to other DNA sequences in this sample. J is TRBJ2-7 and V is TRBV7-9; D remains ambiguous. Germline loops: CDR1 SEHNR, CDR2 FQNEAQ (reference sequence). V lost 0 bases, J lost 1 base, and 4 bases lay in between. This CDR3 spans 13 amino acids. CDR3 residues: CASSLASSYEQYF. The CDR3 region has the DNA TGTGCCAGCAGCTTAGCGTCGTCCTACGAGCAGTACTTC.

The chain has TRBV6-5 and TRBJ2-7; D remains ambiguous. Trimming stripped 4 bases from V and 7 bases from J, with 14 bases between. The CDR3 has 13 amino acids. Germline assignment: CDR1 MNHEY and CDR2 SVGAGI. The CDR3 region is CASSLAPSAEQYF. DNA of the CDR3: TGTGCCAGCAGTTTGGCCCCCTCCGCGGAGCAGTACTTC.

The table lists this clone with a count of one. This chain connects TRBV5-1 to TRBJ1-6; D ambiguous. Trimming left V 4 bases short and J 6 bases short, with 11 bases between. CDR1 and CDR2 from the germline V gene are SGHRS and YFSETQ. The CDR3 contains 14 residues. Written as DNA, the CDR3 is TGCGCCAGCAGCCCCGGCTACAGTAATTCACCCCTCCACTTT. It yields the protein CASSPGYSNSPLHF. Complete variable domain (other parts from reference TRBV5-1 and TRBJ1-6): KAGVTQTPRYLIKTRGQQVTLSCSPISGHRSVSWYQQTPGQGLQFLFEYFSETQRNKGNFPGRFSGRQFSNSRSEMNVSTLELGDSALYLCASSPGYSNSPLHFGNGTRLTVT.

This clone occurred many times. The chain combines TRBV7-2 with TRBJ2-7; 12 bases line up with TRBD2. Per the germline V gene, CDR1 is SGHTA and CDR2 is FQGNSA. The CDR3 runs 16 residues. V lost 7 bases and J lost 3; bases outside the gene matches: 10. CDR3 residues: CASTSSSGGESYEQYF. The CDR3 bases are TGTGCCAGCACCTCGTCTAGCGGGGGGGAGAGCTACGAGCAGTACTTC.

The chain links TRBV4-3 to TRBJ2-5; no clear D. This CDR3 is 13 amino acids long. V was shortened by 1 base and J by 4 bases, with 7 bases between the two germline ends. The germline gives CDR1 LGHNA, CDR2 YSLEER. DNA for the CDR3: TGCGCCAGCAGCCAAGTTTTGGGAGAGACCCAGTACTTC. Translating it yields CASSQVLGETQYF.

This chain joins TRBV5-6 and TRBJ1-6; D unresolved. Between the trimmed V and J ends, which lost 0 bases and 7 bases, there was a span of 11 bases. This CDR3 has 15 amino acids. CDR1 and CDR2 from the germline V gene are SGHDT and YYEEEE. The CDR3 nucleotides read TGTGCCAGCAGCTTGGGTCGGCCCCTGAATTCACCCCTCCACTTT. Residues: CASSLGRPLNSPLHF.

This clone came up once. The chain is built from TRBV9 and TRBJ2-1; TRBD2 matches 10 bases. CDR1 and CDR2 from the germline V gene are SGDLS and YYNGEE. J lost 7 bases, V lost 4 bases, and 2 bases had no gene match. The CDR3 extends over 13 amino acids. CDR3 in amino acids: CASSSGLANEQFF. The CDR3 bases are TGTGCCAGCAGCTCGGGACTAGCGAATGAGCAGTTCTTC.

The chain carries TRBV11-3 and TRBJ2-4; weak D call: TRBD2 (5 bases). V lost 1 base and J 3 bases, leaving 13 bases between the germline ends. The V gene's germline CDR1 is SGHNT and CDR2 YENEEA. The CDR3 contains 16 residues. Here the CDR3 reads CASSLGRIRDKNIQYF. CDR3 in DNA: TGTGCCAGCAGCTTAGGAAGAATACGGGACAAAAACATTCAGTACTTC.

There are a few counts of this clone. The chain has TRBV29-1 and TRBJ1-2; the match to TRBD1 covers 7 bases. The length of the CDR3 is 11 residues. J gave up 6 bases and V 4 bases, and 2 bases lay outside the gene matches. Germline V gene sequence: CDR1 SQVTM, CDR2 ANQGSEA. CDR3 sequence reads: CSVGTGHGYTF. CDR3 in DNA: TGCAGCGTTGGGACAGGTCATGGCTACACCTTC.

V usage is TRBV6-5 and J usage is TRBJ2-3; D is perhaps TRBD1 (6 bases). CDR1 MNHEY and CDR2 SVGAGI come from the germline V gene. The CDR3 is 14 amino acids. V lost 7 bases and J 2 bases, leaving 13 bases between the germline ends. DNA for the CDR3: TGTGCCAGCAACAACCCAGGGGACACAGATACGCAGTATTTT. This gives the protein CASNNPGDTDTQYF.

The V and J genes are TRBV11-2 and TRBJ2-2; D is ambiguous. The CDR3 runs to 14 residues. The ends were cut back, 5 bases at V and 4 bases at J, with 11 bases in the middle. Germline V gives CDR1 SGHAT, CDR2 FQNNGV. CDR3: CASSDDVRTGELFF. CDR3 in DNA: TGTGCCAGCAGCGACGACGTCCGCACCGGGGAGCTGTTTTTT.

The chain uses TRBV29-1 and TRBJ1-1; TRBD1 agrees at 9 bases. Germline loops: CDR1 SQVTM, CDR2 ANQGSEA. CDR3 length: 14 residues. Germline trimming cut 5 bases from V and 4 bases from J; bases unmatched to any gene: 8. Here the CDR3 DNA reads TGCAGCGTTCTCGAACAGGGGGCTGGCACTGAAGCTTTCTTT. Its translation: CSVLEQGAGTEAFF.

This sequence joins TRBV12-5 and TRBJ2-2; D could derive from TRBD1 or TRBD2 (5 bases each). V shed 5 bases and J shed 4 bases, with 11 bases lying between them. CDR1 is LGHNT, CDR2 FRNRAP, per germline. The CDR3 is made up of 14 amino acids. The CDR3 nucleotides are TGTGCTAGTGGTGACCAGAGGGGCACCGGGGAGCTGTTTTTT. It encodes CASGDQRGTGELFF.

The rearrangement uses TRBV5-6 and TRBJ2-7; D call uncertain. The germline V gene has CDR1 SGHDT and CDR2 YYEEEE. There are 15 residues in the CDR3. The ends were cut back, 0 bases at V and 2 bases at J, with 12 bases in the middle. The CDR3 DNA is TGTGCCAGCAGCTTGGTCGGGCTGTCAACCTACGAGCAGTACTTC. Its protein is CASSLVGLSTYEQYF.

V and J are TRBV7-9 and TRBJ1-6; D might be TRBD1 (5 bases). CDR1 SEHNR and CDR2 FQNEAQ come from the germline V gene (reference sequence). The V and J ends lost 3 bases and 6 bases respectively, with 12 bases between them. CDR3 length: 15 amino acids. Here the CDR3 reads CASSFGTDSNSPLHF. Written as DNA, the CDR3 is TGTGCCAGCAGCTTCGGGACCGACTCTAATTCACCCCTCCACTTT.